The clone carrying this TCR beta chain was seen more than once but under ten times. Antigen specificity is unknown. These data originate in a study of CD8+ T cells in alopecia areata. In each case, RNA was isolated and then reverse transcribed into cDNA as the sequencing template. Clones were sequenced by immunoSEQ multiplex PCR, and TCRdb holds only the in-frame ones, with some missing. The data contain 65,000 to 95,000 clones, 51% of them seen just once; the ten biggest clones take up approximately 5.7%. Germline values: CDR1 SQVTM, CDR2 ANQGSEA. The CDR3 consists of 19 residues. The trim removed 3 bases at V and 6 bases at J, leaving 20 bases unmatched. Notes on the study in general: Higher clonality and more expanded CD8+ clones appeared in lesional than normal scalp.

The receptor was isolated from a human donor with alopecia areata. The sample comprised NKG2D-high CD8+ T cells sorted from blood. The rearrangement uses TRBV29-1 and TRBJ2-1, with 10 nucleotides matching TRBD2. CDR3 amino acids: CSVEPLPRAGGPMGNEQFF. DNA for the CDR3: TGCAGCGTTGAGCCCCTCCCCAGAGCGGGAGGGCCGATGGGCAATGAGCAGTTCTTC.